These 17 T cell receptor beta chains share one sample of origin, sequenced in a study of shared clonotypes between healthy human individuals. Measured with immunoSEQ multiplex PCR; TCRdb has only the in-frame clones, and not every one. This sample yields about 2.4 million clones, of which roughly 93% are seen a single time; roughly 0.36% belongs to the top ten. The sequenced material came from naive CD4+ T cells from PBMCs. Subset denoted: CD45RA+ positively selected. These receptors all come from a man in his late teens or twenties in good health. Some clones in this sample may be carry-over from other donors' samples.

The chain joins TRBV6-1 to TRBJ2-5; possibly TRBD2 for D (5 bases). Per germline, CDR1 MNHNS and CDR2 SASEGT. The germline V and J ends were trimmed by 4 bases and 5 bases, with 11 bases remaining between them. This CDR3 spans 13 amino acids. CDR3 nucleotide sequence: TGTGCCAGCAGTGCCCGGGATTACGAGACCCAGTACTTC. This gives the protein CASSARDYETQYF.

The chain joins TRBV12-5 to TRBJ2-1; D uncertain. This CDR3 comprises 12 residues. The germline V gene has CDR1 LGHNT and CDR2 FRNRAP. Trimming took 5 bases from V and 11 from J, leaving 13 bases between them. The chain's CDR3 is CASGLDGRQQFF. DNA for the CDR3: TGTGCTAGTGGTCTCGATGGACGGCAGCAGTTCTTC.

The chain is built from TRBV18 and TRBJ1-2; no clear D. The V and J ends lost 0 bases and 0 bases respectively, with 8 bases between them. Germline V gene data show CDR1 as KGHSH and CDR2 as LQKENI. The CDR3 is 15 residues long. CDR3 bases: TGTGCCAGCTCACCACCCGAGAGTCCTAACTATGGCTACACCTTC. It is translated as CASSPPESPNYGYTF. Full variable domain (outside the CDR3, taken from reference TRBV18 and TRBJ1-2): NAGVMQNPRHLVRRRGQEARLRCSPMKGHSHVYWYRQLPEEGLKFMVYLQKENIIDESGMPKERFSAEFPKEGPSILRIQQVVRGDSAAYFCASSPPESPNYGYTFGSGTRLTVV.

V and J are TRBV5-4 and TRBJ1-4; D not certain. This CDR3 is built from 15 residues. The V end was cut by 0 bases, the J end by 3 bases, with 9 bases between. Germline lookup yields CDR1 SGHNT and CDR2 YYREEE (reference sequence). The CDR3, as DNA: TGTGCCAGCAGCTTGGACGGTGCGGCTAATGAAAAACTGTTTTTT. It codes for CASSLDGAANEKLFF.

The gene calls are TRBV19 and TRBJ2-5, with a tentative D call TRBD1 (6 bases). Germline CDR1 LNHDA, CDR2 SQIVND (reference sequence). The CDR3 runs 14 residues. V lost 1 base, J lost 5 bases, and 11 bases lay in between. The CDR3 is CASSIGGGDETQYF. In nucleotides, the CDR3 is TGTGCCAGTAGTATAGGAGGGGGAGACGAGACCCAGTACTTC.

This clone was picked up a small number of times. CDR3 residues: CASSFWDRDYEQYF. Written as DNA, the CDR3 is TGCGCCAGCAGCTTTTGGGACAGGGATTACGAGCAGTACTTC. The rearrangement links TRBV5-1 to TRBJ2-7, with TRBD1 matching 9 bases. Germline V gives CDR1 SGHRS, CDR2 YFSETQ. The CDR3 totals 14 residues. V shed 2 bases, J shed 4 bases, and the junction held 4 bases outside the gene matches. Looking up the rest from reference TRBV5-1 and TRBJ2-7 gives the full variable domain: KAGVTQTPRYLIKTRGQQVTLSCSPISGHRSVSWYQQTPGQGLQFLFEYFSETQRNKGNFPGRFSGRQFSNSRSEMNVSTLELGDSALYLCASSFWDRDYEQYFGPGTRLTVT.

The chain is built from TRBV5-1 and TRBJ2-5, with a possible D match to TRBD1 (6 bases). Trimming left V 7 bases short and J 5 bases short, with 15 bases between. CDR3 length: 13 residues. Germline V gives CDR1 SGHRS, CDR2 YFSETQ. CDR3 loop: CASGKQGGETQYF. The CDR3 coding sequence is TGCGCCAGCGGGAAACAGGGCGGGGAGACCCAGTACTTC. Supplemented by reference TRBV5-1 and TRBJ2-5, the full variable domain reads KAGVTQTPRYLIKTRGQQVTLSCSPISGHRSVSWYQQTPGQGLQFLFEYFSETQRNKGNFPGRFSGRQFSNSRSEMNVSTLELGDSALYLCASGKQGGETQYFGPGTRLLVL.

V is TRBV18 and J is TRBJ1-2; TRBD1 might be the D (6 bases). Looked up from germline, CDR1 is KGHSH and CDR2 is LQKENI. The length of the CDR3 is 16 residues. The germline V and J ends were trimmed by 4 bases and 3 bases, with 18 bases remaining between them. The CDR3 is CASSLLDPGHDYGYTF. CDR3 DNA: TGTGCCAGCTCACTCTTAGACCCGGGACATGACTATGGCTACACCTTC.

A remark on this clone: Other nucleotide sequences from this sample produce the same CDR3. The chain's CDR3 is CASSLLGSNQPQHF. The CDR3, as DNA: TGTGCCAGCAGTCTCCTGGGGAGCAATCAGCCCCAGCATTTT. The gene calls are TRBV27 and TRBJ1-5; D is unresolved. The CDR3 length is 14 residues. V was cut by 5 bases and J by 1 base, with 9 bases left in between. CDR1 and CDR2 from the germline V gene are MNHEY and SMNVEV (reference sequence).

The rearrangement links TRBV19 to TRBJ2-5; 7 nucleotides align to TRBD1. This CDR3 region has 15 residues. The germline gives CDR1 LNHDA, CDR2 SQIVND (reference sequence). The V gene end was trimmed by 7 bases and the J gene end by 0 bases; junction bases not matched to a gene: 8. The CDR3 loop reads CASTRTGMYQETQYF. In nucleotides, the CDR3 is TGTGCCAGTACCCGGACAGGAATGTACCAAGAGACCCAGTACTTC.

As regards this clone: The sample contains more than one DNA sequence encoding this CDR3. The chain links TRBV5-1 to TRBJ2-5; a possible D gene is TRBD1 (6 bases). Germline values: CDR1 SGHRS, CDR2 YFSETQ. Trimming took 0 bases from V and 3 from J, leaving 9 bases between them. The CDR3 has 14 residues. The CDR3 DNA is TGCGCCAGCAGCTTGGATACAGGGAAAGAGACCCAGTACTTC. Protein sequence: CASSLDTGKETQYF.

The rearrangement links TRBV30 to TRBJ2-1; TRBD2 matches 10 bases. Germline-derived CDR1 and CDR2 are GTSNPN and SVGIG (reference sequence). With 5 bases clipped from V and 4 bases from J, the junction kept 2 bases outside the gene matches. This CDR3 has 13 residues. The CDR3 loop is CAWASGSYNEQFF. In nucleotides, the CDR3 is TGTGCCTGGGCTAGCGGGAGTTACAATGAGCAGTTCTTC.

To note about this clone: Distinct nucleotide sequences in the sample also encode this CDR3. The chain links TRBV5-1 to TRBJ2-7, with D perhaps being TRBD1 or TRBD2 (5 bases each). Germline loops: CDR1 SGHRS, CDR2 YFSETQ. This CDR3 is built from 15 residues. Between the trimmed V and J ends, which lost 0 bases and 1 base, there was a span of 11 bases. DNA of the CDR3: TGCGCCAGCAGCTTGGGTCCGGGACCTTCCTACGAGCAGTACTTC. Translation gives CASSLGPGPSYEQYF. The whole variable domain, filled in from reference TRBV5-1 and TRBJ2-7, reads KAGVTQTPRYLIKTRGQQVTLSCSPISGHRSVSWYQQTPGQGLQFLFEYFSETQRNKGNFPGRFSGRQFSNSRSEMNVSTLELGDSALYLCASSLGPGPSYEQYFGPGTRLTVT.

V usage is TRBV5-1 and J usage is TRBJ2-1; perhaps TRBD2 as D (5 bases). Germline assignment: CDR1 SGHRS and CDR2 YFSETQ. V lost 5 bases and J 2 bases, leaving 11 bases between the germline ends. The CDR3 is made up of 14 amino acids. The CDR3 bases are TGCGCCAGCAGGCCCTCGAGGGCCTACAATGAGCAGTTCTTC. Translating gives CASRPSRAYNEQFF.

The rearrangement joins TRBV2 to TRBJ2-3; 7 bases are a match to TRBD2. Germline CDR1 reads SNHLY; CDR2 reads FYNNEI. The CDR3 runs to 15 residues. The V and J ends lost 1 base and 6 bases, in that order; junction bases with no gene match: 7. The CDR3 nucleotides read TGTGCCAGCAGTGAAGGGGCTACTAGCGTGGATACGCAGTATTTT. Protein sequence: CASSEGATSVDTQYF. The full variable domain, in which reference TRBV2 and TRBJ2-3 provide the parts outside the CDR3, is EPEVTQTPSHQVTQMGQEVILRCVPISNHLYFYWYRQILGQKVEFLVSFYNNEISEKSEIFDDQFSVERPDGSNFTLKIRSTKLEDSAMYFCASSEGATSVDTQYFGPGTRLTVL.

The chain employs TRBV6-1 and TRBJ1-1, with D hard to call. CDR1 and CDR2 (germline): MNHNS, SASEGT. The CDR3 length is 15 residues. Deletions cut 1 base from V and 0 bases from J, with 9 bases between. The CDR3 nucleotides are TGTGCCAGCAGTGAAGTCTCTAGCATGAACACTGAAGCTTTCTTT. Protein product: CASSEVSSMNTEAFF.

This clone was recorded only once. This chain uses TRBV7-6 with TRBJ2-7; no firm D call. The CDR3 runs 10 residues. CDR1 is SGHVS and CDR2 is FNYEAQ in the germline V gene. The V end lost 10 bases, the J end lost 10 bases, and 14 bases lay between the germline ends. Here the CDR3 reads CAMVNPIQYF. The CDR3 DNA is TGTGCCATGGTGAATCCTATCCAGTACTTC.